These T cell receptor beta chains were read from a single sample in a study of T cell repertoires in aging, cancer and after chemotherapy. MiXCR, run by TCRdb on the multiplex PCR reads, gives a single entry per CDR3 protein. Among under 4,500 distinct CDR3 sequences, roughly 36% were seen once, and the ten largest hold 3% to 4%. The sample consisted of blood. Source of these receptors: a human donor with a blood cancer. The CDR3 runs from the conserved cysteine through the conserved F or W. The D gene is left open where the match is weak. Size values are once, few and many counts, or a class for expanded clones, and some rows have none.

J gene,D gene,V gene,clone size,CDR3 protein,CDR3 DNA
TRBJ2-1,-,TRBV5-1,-,CASRLVLVENNEQFF,TGCGCCAGCAGATTGGTATTGGTGGAAAACAATGAGCAGTTCTTC
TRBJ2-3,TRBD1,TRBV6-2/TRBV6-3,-,CASSPAGTGTDTQYF,TGTGCCAGCAGCCCTGCCGGGACAGGCACAGATACGCAGTATTTT
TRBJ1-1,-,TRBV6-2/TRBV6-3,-,CASSYRSVLNTEAFF,TGTGCCAGCAGTTACAGGTCGGTCCTGAACACTGAAGCTTTCTTT
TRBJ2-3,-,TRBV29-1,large,CSVDSLLAASTDTQYF,TGCAGCGTTGACTCCCTCCTAGCTGCTAGCACAGATACGCAGTATTTT
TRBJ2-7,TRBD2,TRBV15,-,CATSRDGGGLSYEQYF,TGTGCCACCAGCAGAGATGGCGGGGGTCTCTCCTACGAGCAGTACTTC
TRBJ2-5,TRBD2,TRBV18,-,CASSRETSGAETQYF,TGTGCCAGCTCACGAGAGACTAGCGGGGCGGAGACCCAGTACTTC
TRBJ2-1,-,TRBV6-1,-,CASSESSGLGSSYNEQFF,TGTGCCAGCAGTGAAAGTTCGGGACTTGGAAGCTCCTACAATGAGCAGTTCTTC
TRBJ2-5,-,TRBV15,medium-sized,CATSRDRMYF,TGTGCCACCAGCAGAGATCGTATGTACTTC
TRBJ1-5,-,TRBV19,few,CASSIGEPQHF,TGTGCCAGTAGTATCGGGGAGCCCCAGCATTTT
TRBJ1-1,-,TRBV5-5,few,CASSWAVNTEAFF,TGTGCCAGCAGCTGGGCCGTGAACACTGAAGCTTTCTTT
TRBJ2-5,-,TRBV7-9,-,CASIRAGGTETQYF,TGTGCCAGCATCCGAGCTGGAGGGACGGAGACCCAGTACTTC
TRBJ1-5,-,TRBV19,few,CASSKGDLGNQPQHF,TGTGCCAGTAGTAAGGGCGATTTAGGCAATCAGCCCCAGCATTTT
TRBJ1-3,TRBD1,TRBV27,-,CASSSPGDRGSSGNTIYF,TGTGCCAGCAGTTCGCCCGGGGACAGGGGGTCCTCTGGAAACACCATATATTTT
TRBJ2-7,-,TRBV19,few,CASSMGDLGYEQYF,TGTGCCAGTAGTATGGGAGATTTGGGCTACGAGCAGTACTTC
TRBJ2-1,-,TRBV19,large,CASSYPTLGEQFF,TGTGCCAGTAGTTACCCTACCCTGGGTGAGCAGTTCTTC
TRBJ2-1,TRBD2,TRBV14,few,CASSPGLALNEQFF,TGTGCCAGCAGCCCGGGACTAGCGCTCAATGAGCAGTTCTTC
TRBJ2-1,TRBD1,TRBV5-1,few,CASRWGTGDYNEQFF,TGCGCCAGCAGATGGGGGACAGGGGACTACAATGAGCAGTTCTTC
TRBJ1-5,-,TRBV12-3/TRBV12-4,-,CASSPGQINQPQHF,TGTGCCAGCAGCCCAGGTCAGATCAATCAGCCCCAGCATTTT
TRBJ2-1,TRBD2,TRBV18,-,CASSQPGLRQFF,TGTGCCAGCTCACAGCCGGGACTAAGGCAGTTCTTC
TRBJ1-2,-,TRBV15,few,CATSRAQGNYGYTF,TGTGCCACCAGCAGAGCCCAGGGGAACTATGGCTACACCTTC
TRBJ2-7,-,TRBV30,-,CAWSAVLEQYF,TGTGCCTGGAGTGCAGTTCTCGAGCAGTACTTC
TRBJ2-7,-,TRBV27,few,CASSPLLDRTPEDSYEQYF,TGTGCCAGCAGCCCCCTCCTCGACAGGACCCCGGAGGACTCCTACGAGCAGTACTTC
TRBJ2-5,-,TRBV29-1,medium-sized,CSVKRSGETQYF,TGCAGCGTCAAACGAAGCGGGGAGACCCAGTACTTC
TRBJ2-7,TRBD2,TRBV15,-,CATSRRGGSGTSSYEQYF,TGTGCCACCAGCAGGCGTGGGGGTAGCGGGACGAGCTCCTACGAGCAGTACTTC
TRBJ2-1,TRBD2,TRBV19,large,CASQLAGGPGSYNEQFF,TGTGCCAGCCAGCTAGCGGGAGGGCCCGGATCCTACAATGAGCAGTTCTTC
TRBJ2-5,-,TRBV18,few,CASSPSLGTVQETQYF,TGTGCCAGCTCACCGTCCCTTGGGACGGTCCAAGAGACCCAGTACTTC
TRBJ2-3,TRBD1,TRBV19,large,CASSPGQVGTDTQYF,TGTGCCAGTAGCCCGGGACAGGTTGGCACAGATACGCAGTATTTT
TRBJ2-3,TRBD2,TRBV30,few,CAWSRLAGTDTQYF,TGTGCCTGGAGTCGACTAGCGGGAACAGATACGCAGTATTTT
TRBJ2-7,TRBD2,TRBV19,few,CASSFRSGADYEQYF,TGTGCCAGTAGTTTCCGTAGCGGGGCAGACTACGAGCAGTACTTC
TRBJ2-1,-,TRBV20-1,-,CSASLDRSLNEQFF,TGCAGTGCTAGCCTAGACAGGTCCCTCAATGAGCAGTTCTTC
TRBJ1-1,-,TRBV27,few,CATAAGQMNTEAFF,TGTGCCACCGCGGCAGGGCAAATGAACACTGAAGCTTTCTTT
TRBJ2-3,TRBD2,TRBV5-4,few,CASSYGTSGRLDTDTQYF,TGTGCCAGCAGTTATGGGACTAGCGGGAGACTGGACACAGATACGCAGTATTTT
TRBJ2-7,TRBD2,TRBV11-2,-,CASRGLAVRLSYEQYF,TGTGCCAGCAGGGGACTAGCGGTCCGACTGTCCTACGAGCAGTACTTC
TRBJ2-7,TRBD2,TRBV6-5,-,CASSYSSLAGGPYEQYF,TGTGCCAGCAGTTACTCAAGCCTAGCGGGAGGCCCCTACGAGCAGTACTTC
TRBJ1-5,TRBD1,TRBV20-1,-,CSAREGTGEVYSNQPQHF,TGCAGTGCTAGAGAGGGGACAGGGGAGGTGTATAGCAATCAGCCCCAGCATTTT
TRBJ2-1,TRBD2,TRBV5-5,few,CASSFSLSGSGNNEQFF,TGTGCCAGCAGCTTTTCCCTCAGCGGGAGTGGGAACAATGAGCAGTTCTTC
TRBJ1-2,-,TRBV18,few,CASSPQARGGYTF,TGTGCCAGCTCCCCTCAGGCACGTGGTGGCTACACCTTC
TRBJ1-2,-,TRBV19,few,CASSSWTDGGFYGYTF,TGTGCCAGTAGTTCGTGGACGGACGGAGGCTTCTATGGCTACACCTTC
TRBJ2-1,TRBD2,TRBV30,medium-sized,CAWSLLAGGDNEQFF,TGTGCCTGGAGTCTACTAGCGGGAGGAGACAATGAGCAGTTCTTC
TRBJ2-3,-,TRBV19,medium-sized,CASSMWGSTDTQYF,TGTGCCAGTAGTATGTGGGGGAGCACAGATACGCAGTATTTT
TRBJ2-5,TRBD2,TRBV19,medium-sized,CASRTSGRGETQYF,TGTGCCAGTAGGACTAGCGGGAGAGGAGAGACCCAGTACTTC
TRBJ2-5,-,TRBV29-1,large,CSVVPSAETQYF,TGCAGCGTTGTTCCCAGCGCAGAGACCCAGTACTTC
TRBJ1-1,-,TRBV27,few,CASRDFHLNTEAFF,TGTGCCAGCAGGGATTTCCACTTGAACACTGAAGCTTTCTTT